What follows are 28 T cell receptor beta chains derived from one specimen sequenced in a study of CD8 T cells in ankylosing spondylitis. TCRdb analysed the 5' RACE reads with MiXCR anew, one entry per CDR3 protein. The sample lists 300,000 to 350,000 distinct CDR3 sequences; about 20% were seen once. Sequencing used blood, either unsorted or a sorted T cell fraction (not recorded which). The receptor source for this set is a female donor with ankylosing spondylitis or in good health (not recorded which).

The J gene is TRBJ1-6, the V gene TRBV18; D perhaps matches TRBD1 (5 bases). With 6 bases removed from V and 8 bases from J, the gap between germline ends came to 17 bases. Germline assignment: CDR1 KGHSH and CDR2 LQKENI. The CDR3 sequence is 15 residues long. CDR3 amino acids: CASSGEGPGDSPLHF. CDR3 coding DNA: TGTGCCAGCTCTGGGGAGGGACCCGGTGATTCACCCCTCCACTTT.

V usage is TRBV3-1 and J usage is TRBJ2-3; 7 bases are a match to TRBD2. Per germline, CDR1 LGHDT and CDR2 YNNKEL (reference sequence). J was trimmed by 2 bases and V by 10 bases; bases with no gene match: 6. This CDR3 has 13 amino acids. DNA of the CDR3: TGTGCCACCAAACTAGCGACCACAGATACGCAGTATTTT. Amino acids: CATKLATTDTQYF.

The V and J genes are TRBV12-3 or TRBV12-4 and TRBJ2-5, with 7 bases lining up with TRBD1. V trimming: 7 bases; J trimming: 4 bases; junction bases outside the gene matches: 6. CDR3 size: 13 residues. CDR3 loop: CASTRTGSETQYF. In DNA, the CDR3 is TGTGCCAGCACCCGGACAGGATCAGAGACCCAGTACTTC.

The table lists this clonotype with a few counts. The chain links TRBV6-5 to TRBJ2-5; TRBD2 matches 9 bases. The CDR3 sequence is 14 residues long. The V gene end was trimmed by 2 bases and the J gene end by 5 bases; junction bases not matched to a gene: 3. Germline V gene sequence: CDR1 MNHEY, CDR2 SVGAGI. CDR3 sequence (DNA): TGTGCCAGCAGTTACGCGGGAGGGGTGGAGACCCAGTACTTC. Translation: CASSYAGGVETQYF.

The chain has TRBV30 and TRBJ2-3; a possible D gene is TRBD1 (5 bases). The CDR3 loop spans 10 amino acids. CDR1 GTSNPN and CDR2 SVGIG come from the germline V gene (reference sequence). V was clipped by 5 bases and J by 5 bases, with 5 bases between them. The CDR3 DNA follows: TGTGCCTGGGGACAAGATACGCAGTATTTT. Translating it yields CAWGQDTQYF. The whole variable domain, filled in from reference TRBV30 and TRBJ2-3, reads SQTIHQWPATLVQPVGSPLSLECTVEGTSNPNLYWYRQAAGRGLQLLFYSVGIGQISSEVPQNLSASRPQDRQFILSSKKLLLSDSGFYLCAWGQDTQYFGPGTRLTVL.

This clonotype was detected a few times. The V call is TRBV6-4, the J call TRBJ2-5; D might be TRBD2 (6 bases). This CDR3 spans 13 amino acids. Trimming pared 8 bases from V and 3 bases from J, leaving 13 bases between. Germline V gene data show CDR1 as MRHNA and CDR2 as SNTAGT. Here the CDR3 DNA reads TGTGCCAGCGGCCGACTAGGGAAAGAGACCCAGTACTTC. As protein: CASGRLGKETQYF.

This clonotype was counted only a few times. V is TRBV24-1 and J is TRBJ2-1, with 12 bases aligning to TRBD1. This CDR3 is built from 15 residues. Unmatched junction bases numbered 6, after V lost 9 bases and J lost 4 bases. Germline V CDR1 and CDR2: KGHDR, SFDVKD. The CDR3 nucleotides read TGTGCCACCGGGACAGGGGGCGCTGGTTACAATGAGCAGTTCTTC. The encoded protein is CATGTGGAGYNEQFF.

The chain carries TRBV3-1 and TRBJ2-1; D might be TRBD1 or TRBD2, each matching 6 bases. Germline V gene sequence: CDR1 LGHDT, CDR2 YNNKEL (reference sequence). V lost 4 bases and J lost 3, with 13 bases in between. The CDR3 length is 15 residues. The CDR3 loop is CASSLRGGLYNEQFF. As DNA, the CDR3 is TGTGCCAGCAGCCTCCGAGGGGGACTCTACAATGAGCAGTTCTTC.

The sample holds a few counts of this clonotype. The chain employs TRBV5-1 and TRBJ1-5; D ambiguous. CDR1 is SGHRS, CDR2 YFSETQ, per germline. This CDR3 has 16 residues. Trimming took 0 bases from V and 7 from J, leaving 17 bases between them. CDR3 sequence (DNA): TGCGCCAGCAGCTTGGGGTCCTGGGATGGAAGCCAGCCCCAGCATTTT. Residues: CASSLGSWDGSQPQHF.

In its sample, this clonotype was seen many times. The gene calls are TRBV20-1 and TRBJ2-3, with 9 bases that match TRBD2. Trimming removed 3 bases from V and 4 bases from J; junction bases left unmatched: 5. CDR3 length: 14 amino acids. Germline CDR1 and CDR2: DFQATT and SNEGSKA (reference sequence). The DNA for the CDR3 is TGCAGTGCTAGGCCGACTAGCGGCCCAGATACGCAGTATTTT. Protein: CSARPTSGPDTQYF.

This clonotype was found a few times. This chain connects TRBV9 to TRBJ1-1; D possibly corresponds to TRBD1 (5 bases). CDR1 is SGDLS, CDR2 YYNGEE, per germline. The CDR3 covers 15 residues. V gave up 3 bases and J gave up 1 base, with 13 bases separating them. CDR3 sequence reads: CASSATGTQNTEAFF. As DNA, the CDR3 is TGTGCCAGCAGCGCCACCGGGACTCAGAACACTGAAGCTTTCTTT.

The chain has TRBV7-9 and TRBJ2-1; 9 bases fit TRBD2. CDR3 size: 14 residues. The V gene's germline CDR1 is SEHNR and CDR2 FQNEAQ (reference sequence). V dropped 11 bases and J dropped 0; count of bases not matched to a gene: 5. DNA for the CDR3: TGTGCCGGCGGGGGGGAACACTCCTACAATGAGCAGTTCTTC. Translating it yields CAGGGEHSYNEQFF.

This rearrangement joins TRBV30 to TRBJ2-7; 7 positions match TRBD1. Trimming took 1 base from V and 12 from J; bases not matched to a gene: 6. There are 11 residues in the CDR3. CDR1 is GTSNPN and CDR2 is SVGIG in the germline V gene (reference sequence). The chain's CDR3 is CAWSARDSAYF. DNA for the CDR3: TGTGCCTGGAGTGCCCGGGACAGCGCGTACTTC.

This clonotype was counted between two and nine times. The rearrangement links TRBV5-1 to TRBJ1-3, with 10 bases lining up with TRBD1. Per germline, CDR1 SGHRS and CDR2 YFSETQ. V gave up 7 bases and J gave up 4 bases; unmatched junction bases: 8. The CDR3 runs to 15 residues. In nucleotides, the CDR3 is TGCGCCAGCTCAACGACAGGGGGCTTCGGAAACACCATATATTTT. This translates into CASSTTGGFGNTIYF. Full variable domain (rest looked up from reference TRBV5-1 and TRBJ1-3): KAGVTQTPRYLIKTRGQQVTLSCSPISGHRSVSWYQQTPGQGLQFLFEYFSETQRNKGNFPGRFSGRQFSNSRSEMNVSTLELGDSALYLCASSTTGGFGNTIYFGEGSWLTVV.

There are a few counts of this clonotype. V and J are TRBV6-1 and TRBJ2-7; 8 bases agree with TRBD2. CDR3 size: 14 residues. With 5 bases clipped from V and 0 bases from J, the junction kept 3 bases outside the gene matches. Germline CDR1 reads MNHNS; CDR2 reads SASEGT. The CDR3, as DNA: TGTGCCAGCAGTAAACTAGCGGCCTCCTACGAGCAGTACTTC. This translates into CASSKLAASYEQYF.

This clonotype was detected only a few times. V and J are TRBV20-1 and TRBJ2-1, with 10 bases matching TRBD1. The V gene end was trimmed by 4 bases and the J gene end by 8 bases; junction bases not matched to a gene: 8. CDR1 is DFQATT and CDR2 is SNEGSKA in the germline V gene (reference sequence). The CDR3 spans 14 residues. The CDR3 DNA follows: TGCAGTGCTATACCGGGACAGGGGAGATATGAGCAGTTCTTC. It yields the protein CSAIPGQGRYEQFF.

This clonotype was seen only a few times. The chain is built from TRBV20-1 and TRBJ1-1; D may be TRBD1 (5 bases). CDR1 and CDR2 (germline): DFQATT, SNEGSKA (reference sequence). The V and J ends lost 4 bases and 0 bases respectively, with 15 bases between them. The CDR3 has 15 amino acids. The CDR3 nucleotides are TGCAGTGCTACCCCGATACCGGGACTGAACACTGAAGCTTTCTTT. Protein sequence: CSATPIPGLNTEAFF.

The V and J genes are TRBV12-3 or TRBV12-4 and TRBJ2-1; 13 bases fit TRBD2. The V segment lost 6 bases and the J segment 0 bases; nucleotides outside the gene matches: 2. This CDR3 is 16 amino acids long. CDR3 bases: TGTGCCAGCAGCTGGACTAGCGGGAGCTCCTACAATGAGCAGTTCTTC. Translation gives CASSWTSGSSYNEQFF.

The sample holds a few counts of this clonotype. The chain couples TRBV6-2 or TRBV6-3 to TRBJ1-1, with D possibly matching TRBD1 (6 bases). The CDR3 is 13 amino acids. The V end was cut by 7 bases, the J end by 4 bases, with 13 bases between. Germline V gene sequence: CDR1 MNHEY, CDR2 SVGEGT. The CDR3 here is CASNRASGTEAFF. The DNA of the CDR3 is TGTGCCAGCAACAGGGCAAGCGGCACTGAAGCTTTCTTT.

This sequence joins TRBV6-2 or TRBV6-3 and TRBJ2-7; D is perhaps TRBD2 (5 bases). Germline V gene sequence: CDR1 MNHEY, CDR2 SVGEGT. CDR3 size: 15 residues. Trimming took 8 bases from V and 1 from J, leaving 18 bases between them. CDR3 nucleotide sequence: TGTGCCAGCGGTCGGCTAGGGAGAAGTTCCTACGAGCAGTACTTC. Its protein product is CASGRLGRSSYEQYF.

This chain connects TRBV14 to TRBJ2-1; D gene unclear. V shed 0 bases and J shed 4 bases, with 10 bases lying between them. The CDR3 has 15 residues. The germline V gene encodes CDR1 SGHDN and CDR2 FVKESK. The CDR3 reads CASSQELTIYNEQFF. The CDR3 coding sequence is TGTGCCAGCAGCCAAGAACTTACAATATACAATGAGCAGTTCTTC.

In its sample, this clonotype was seen a few times. V usage is TRBV4-3 and J usage is TRBJ1-2; D possibly corresponds to TRBD1 (5 bases). Germline V gene lookup returns CDR1 LGHNA and CDR2 YSLEER. The CDR3 consists of 14 residues. Trimming left V 0 bases short and J 8 bases short, with 13 bases between. The CDR3 is CASSQDSGVSGYTF. The CDR3 DNA reads TGCGCCAGCAGCCAAGATTCGGGGGTGAGCGGCTACACCTTC.

This clonotype was seen ten or more times. The chain links TRBV20-1 to TRBJ2-1, with D possibly matching TRBD2 (6 bases). Germline CDR1 reads DFQATT; CDR2 reads SNEGSKA (reference sequence). This CDR3 has 13 residues. Between the trimmed V and J ends, which lost 3 bases and 4 bases, there was a span of 10 bases. Here the CDR3 DNA reads TGCAGTGCTAGTCGGGAGCCTTACAATGAGCAGTTCTTC. It codes for CSASREPYNEQFF.

The J gene is TRBJ2-1, the V gene TRBV6-1, with 11 bases fitting TRBD2. This CDR3 region has 17 residues. Germline CDR1 MNHNS, CDR2 SASEGT. V shed 8 bases, J shed 7 bases, and the junction held 16 bases outside the gene matches. CDR3 coding DNA: TGTGCCAGCCATAAGCGGGTCACTAGCGGGAGTGGAAATGAGCAGTTCTTC. Encoded protein: CASHKRVTSGSGNEQFF.

The chain has TRBV24-1 and TRBJ2-1; either TRBD1 or TRBD2 may supply D (5 bases each). The CDR3 spans 16 residues. Germline-derived CDR1 and CDR2 are KGHDR and SFDVKD. The ends were cut back, 3 bases at V and 5 bases at J, with 16 bases in the middle. In DNA, the CDR3 is TGTGCCACCAGTGATAACAGGATCCCGGGGAACAATGAGCAGTTCTTC. Translation gives CATSDNRIPGNNEQFF.

This clonotype was found a few times. The V gene is TRBV5-1, the J gene TRBJ2-3; D is unclear. The CDR3 sequence is 17 residues long. CDR1 and CDR2 (germline): SGHRS, YFSETQ. Trimming cost V 0 bases and J 2 bases, with 16 bases left between them. The CDR3 loop is CASSLGDLAVITDTQYF. The CDR3 DNA reads TGCGCCAGCAGCTTGGGCGATCTGGCCGTTATCACAGATACGCAGTATTTT.

This clonotype occurred a few times. J is TRBJ2-7 and V is TRBV14; the D call may be TRBD1 or TRBD2 (5 bases each). Germline V gives CDR1 SGHDN, CDR2 FVKESK. There are 13 residues in the CDR3. Trimming stripped 4 bases from V and 3 bases from J, with 10 bases between. The CDR3 bases are TGTGCCAGCAGCCGAGGGGTCTTCTACGAGCAGTACTTC. This gives the protein CASSRGVFYEQYF.

Many counts were recorded for this clonotype. V is TRBV10-3 and J is TRBJ2-1; no clear D gene. Per the germline V gene, CDR1 is ENHRY and CDR2 is SYGVKD. With 7 bases removed from V and 8 bases from J, the gap between germline ends came to 9 bases. The CDR3 is 11 residues long. The CDR3 DNA is TGTGCCATCAAGGGATACGATGAGCAGTTCTTC. This encodes CAIKGYDEQFF.